The sequence of this TCR beta chain was determined in a study of shared clonotypes between healthy human individuals. The germline gives CDR1 SGHTA, CDR2 FQGTGA. V was trimmed by 0 bases and J by 8 bases, leaving 14 bases between them. The CDR3 runs 15 residues. The repertoire was sequenced with immunoSEQ multiplex PCR; TCRdb's copy has only in-frame clones and lacks some. The sample has over 950,000 clones, roughly 80% seen once; the top ten hold 0.85% to 1%. The J gene is TRBJ2-1, the V gene TRBV7-3; possibly TRBD1 or TRBD2 for D (5 bases each). The sequencing input was memory CD4+ T cells from PBMCs. Specified subset: CD45RA-negative fraction. The origin of this receptor is a man aged 18 to 30 in good health. Some clones in this sample may be carry-over from other donors' samples. CDR3 coding DNA: TGTGCCAGCAGCTTAACGCCGGGACCCTCGGATGAGCAGTTCTTC. Translating it yields CASSLTPGPSDEQFF.